These 30 T cell receptor beta chains came from one sample sequenced in a study of blood T cell repertoires in COVID-19. Assay used: immunoSEQ multiplex PCR; TCRdb lists only in-frame clones, some missing. The sample lists about 280,000 clones, 85% occurring once. The sequenced sample was PBMCs or T cells enriched from blood (not recorded which). The receptors originated from a woman aged 45-65 years who had recovered from COVID-19.

CDR3 sequence: CATRQTSSGANVLTF. CDR3 nucleotides: TGTGCCACTAGACAGACGAGCTCTGGGGCCAACGTCCTGACTTTC. V gene TRBV19 combines with J gene TRBJ2-6, with D possibly TRBD1 on 5 matching bases. V was trimmed by 10 bases and J by 0 bases, leaving 13 bases between them. Germline V gene data show CDR1 as LNHDA and CDR2 as SQIVND (reference sequence). This CDR3 spans 15 amino acids.

The V and J genes are TRBV2 and TRBJ1-1, with D unresolved. V lost 2 bases and J lost 0, with 16 bases in between. Germline V CDR1 and CDR2: SNHLY, FYNNEI. This CDR3 is 17 amino acids long. The CDR3 DNA reads TGTGCCAGCAGTGAAACCCCCGCGACGCGGATGAACACTGAAGCTTTCTTT. It yields the protein CASSETPATRMNTEAFF.

This sequence joins TRBV24-1 and TRBJ2-3; 7 bases are a match to TRBD1. The CDR3 is 16 amino acids. Germline CDR1 and CDR2: KGHDR and SFDVKD. The ends lost 2 bases at V and 2 bases at J; junction bases unmatched: 6. CDR3 amino acids: CATSDSGTEHTDTQYF. The CDR3 nucleotides are TGTGCCACCAGTGATTCTGGGACAGAACACACAGATACGCAGTATTTT.

The rearrangement links TRBV29-1 to TRBJ2-1; D is unresolved. CDR1 and CDR2 from the germline V gene are SQVTM and ANQGSEA. Deletions cut 4 bases from V and 6 bases from J, with 13 bases between. The CDR3 covers 13 residues. CDR3 loop: CSVAGGNFNEQFF. In DNA form, the CDR3 reads TGCAGCGTTGCTGGCGGCAACTTCAATGAGCAGTTCTTC.

V and J are TRBV6-2 or TRBV6-3 and TRBJ2-2; 10 bases agree with TRBD2. Germline V gene sequence: CDR1 MNHEY, CDR2 SVGEGT. J was trimmed by 9 bases and V by 2 bases; bases with no gene match: 6. The CDR3 spans 15 residues. The CDR3 coding sequence is TGTGCCAGCAGTTACCCCGCTAGCGGGAGTCGGGAGCTGTTTTTT. It specifies CASSYPASGSRELFF.

The count of this clone is one. The CDR3 coding sequence is TGTGCCACCAGCATACGGCTGGTAGGGGTAAGAGGCGAGCAGTACTTC. This encodes CATSIRLVGVRGEQYF. This chain links TRBV15 with TRBJ2-7; D is possibly TRBD1 (5 bases). Germline CDR1 LNHNV, CDR2 YYDKDF (reference sequence). The CDR3 has 16 amino acids. V shed 4 bases and J shed 6 bases, with 22 bases lying between them.

The V and J genes are TRBV15 and TRBJ2-3; maybe TRBD2 (5 bases). CDR3 length equals 16 residues. CDR1 is LNHNV and CDR2 is YYDKDF in the germline V gene (reference sequence). Trimming shortened V by 1 base and J by 5 bases, and 16 bases separated the two germline ends. In nucleotides, the CDR3 is TGTGCCACCAGCAGAGGCACGGGGTTCGGCGGAGATACGCAGTATTTT. Translating it yields CATSRGTGFGGDTQYF.

J is TRBJ1-5 and V is TRBV19; the D gene is possibly TRBD1 (5 bases). The germline gives CDR1 LNHDA, CDR2 SQIVND (reference sequence). The CDR3 extends over 13 amino acids. Deletions cut 4 bases from V and 4 bases from J, with 8 bases between. This CDR3 reads CASSSQGNQPQHF. In nucleotides, the CDR3 is TGTGCCAGTAGTAGCCAGGGAAATCAGCCCCAGCATTTT. Filled out from reference TRBV19 and TRBJ1-5, the complete variable domain reads DGGITQSPKYLFRKEGQNVTLSCEQNLNHDAMYWYRQDPGQGLRLIYYSQIVNDFQKGDIAEGYSVSREKKESFPLTVTSAQKNPTAFYLCASSSQGNQPQHFGDGTRLSIL.

Concerning this clone itself: The same CDR3 can be traced to other DNA sequences in this sample. The J gene is TRBJ2-5, the V gene TRBV11-2, with D maybe TRBD2 (6 bases). In germline, CDR1 is SGHAT, CDR2 FQNNGV. V lost 1 base and J 5 bases, leaving 8 bases between the germline ends. The length of the CDR3 is 13 residues. CDR3 coding DNA: TGTGCCAGCAGCTTAGGACTAGGGGAGACCCAGTACTTC. It is translated as CASSLGLGETQYF.

The genes are TRBV7-9 and TRBJ1-4; TRBD1 is a possible D gene (5 bases). Trimming removed 2 bases at V and 7 bases at J, with 11 bases between. Germline assignment: CDR1 SEHNR and CDR2 FQNEAQ (reference sequence). This CDR3 contains 14 residues. Written as DNA, the CDR3 is TGTGCCAGCAGCTTACAGCAGGGAGGTGAAAAACTGTTTTTT. This sequence encodes CASSLQQGGEKLFF.

V is TRBV2 and J is TRBJ1-5; TRBD1 matches at 12 bases. V lost 6 bases and J lost 6; bases outside the gene matches: 3. Germline V gene sequence: CDR1 SNHLY, CDR2 FYNNEI. This CDR3 has 14 residues. The CDR3 is CASRGTGGSQPQHF. For the CDR3, the DNA is TGTGCCAGCAGAGGGACAGGGGGCAGTCAGCCCCAGCATTTT.

The gene calls are TRBV27 and TRBJ1-6; D is unclear. V was clipped by 6 bases and J by 4 bases, with 10 bases between them. The CDR3 runs to 14 residues. CDR1 is MNHEY and CDR2 is SMNVEV in the germline V gene (reference sequence). CDR3 nucleotide sequence: TGTGCCAGCAGCGTTAATTTTTATAATTCACCCCTCCACTTT. It translates to CASSVNFYNSPLHF.

The rearrangement links TRBV18 to TRBJ1-1; D gene unclear. V was cut by 3 bases and J by 4 bases, with 18 bases left in between. Germline V gene lookup returns CDR1 KGHSH and CDR2 LQKENI. CDR3 length: 16 amino acids. The CDR3, as DNA: TGTGCCAGCTCACCCACCGGGAAGGGATTTAGCACTGAAGCTTTCTTT. Translation gives CASSPTGKGFSTEAFF.

This chain uses TRBV20-1 with TRBJ1-6, with D perhaps matching TRBD1 (5 bases). V was clipped by 3 bases and J by 7 bases, with 10 bases between them. CDR1 and CDR2 from the germline V gene are DFQATT and SNEGSKA (reference sequence). This CDR3 region has 13 residues. Here the CDR3 reads CSASRSGNSPLHF. The CDR3 DNA sequence: TGCAGTGCTAGTAGATCAGGGAATTCACCCCTCCACTTT.

The rearrangement uses TRBV5-4 and TRBJ1-2, with D maybe TRBD1 (6 bases). CDR1 is SGHNT, CDR2 YYREEE, per germline (reference sequence). The CDR3 is made up of 14 amino acids. Trimming pared 4 bases from V and 2 bases from J, leaving 12 bases between. CDR3 amino acids: CASSRPTGNYGYTF. The CDR3, as DNA: TGTGCCAGCAGCCGCCCGACAGGAAACTATGGCTACACCTTC.

The V gene is TRBV5-5, the J gene TRBJ1-6; D remains ambiguous. The V end lost 4 bases, the J end lost 7 bases, and 18 bases lay between the germline ends. This CDR3 spans 16 amino acids. Germline V lookup: CDR1 SGHKS, CDR2 YYEKEE (reference sequence). This chain's CDR3 is CASSISAANLNSPLHF. For the CDR3, the DNA is TGTGCCAGCAGCATCTCCGCGGCAAATCTCAATTCACCCCTCCACTTT.

This clone was detected a few times. The chain is built from TRBV3-1 (or the pseudogene TRBV3-2) and TRBJ1-2, with TRBD1 as a possible D gene (5 bases). From germline, CDR1 is LGHDT and CDR2 YNNKEL (reference sequence). Trimming cost V 4 bases and J 4 bases, with 16 bases left between them. The CDR3 has 15 residues. CDR3 nucleotides: TGTGCCAGCAGCCGCACTGACAGCCACCTCTATGGCTACACCTTC. Its translation is CASSRTDSHLYGYTF.

The V and J genes are TRBV29-1 and TRBJ1-1, with 11 bases fitting TRBD1. Germline lookup yields CDR1 SQVTM and CDR2 ANQGSEA. Germline trimming cut 4 bases from V and 6 bases from J; bases unmatched to any gene: 4. The CDR3 spans 13 residues. Here the CDR3 reads CSVAGTGGAEAFF. In DNA, the CDR3 is TGCAGCGTTGCCGGGACAGGGGGAGCTGAAGCTTTCTTT.

This chain uses TRBV18 with TRBJ2-7, with 8 nucleotides matching TRBD1. The CDR3 runs 14 residues. V dropped 4 bases and J dropped 3; count of bases not matched to a gene: 5. Germline CDR1 and CDR2: KGHSH and LQKENI. CDR3 DNA: TGTGCCAGCTCACTTCACAGGGGGAGCTACGAGCAGTACTTC. It is translated as CASSLHRGSYEQYF.

This chain joins TRBV27 and TRBJ2-7; possible D gene TRBD1, 8 bases. The CDR3 is 12 residues long. V was shortened by 7 bases and J by 6 bases, with 13 bases between the two germline ends. CDR1 MNHEY and CDR2 SMNVEV come from the germline V gene (reference sequence). CDR3 coding DNA: TGTGCCAGCATCAACAGGGGGGGCGAGCAGTACTTC. It specifies CASINRGGEQYF.

V is TRBV5-6 and J is TRBJ2-3, with a tentative D call TRBD1 (6 bases). Germline V CDR1 and CDR2: SGHDT, YYEEEE. V lost 3 bases and J lost 6, with 20 bases in between. This CDR3 contains 16 residues. CDR3 coding DNA: TGTGCCAGCAGCTCTTTAATGGGGGCTTTCAGGGATACGCAGTATTTT. It translates to CASSSLMGAFRDTQYF.

V and J are TRBV6-1 and TRBJ1-2; no clear D. The germline V gene has CDR1 MNHNS and CDR2 SASEGT. The V gene lost 3 bases and the J gene lost 4 bases, with 15 bases spanning the gap. The CDR3 is 15 amino acids. Written as DNA, the CDR3 is TGTGCCAGCAGTGACCTCGGCGGTCAGACCTATGGCTACACCTTC. It yields the protein CASSDLGGQTYGYTF.

This clone was counted between two and nine times. This chain connects TRBV5-6 to TRBJ1-2; maybe TRBD1 (6 bases). This CDR3 has 16 amino acids. Trimming took off 0 bases at V and 8 bases at J, with 20 bases between the two ends. CDR1 is SGHDT and CDR2 is YYEEEE in the germline V gene. The CDR3 bases are TGTGCCAGCAGCTTGGCCGGGGGGCCCTGGTCTCGCGGCTACACCTTC. This encodes CASSLAGGPWSRGYTF.

This chain connects TRBV7-9 to TRBJ2-2; no clear D gene. Germline CDR1 and CDR2: SEHNR and FQNEAQ (reference sequence). V shed 1 base and J shed 6 bases, with 9 bases lying between them. The CDR3 has 14 residues. CDR3 sequence reads: CASSLVALAGELFF. The CDR3 DNA reads TGTGCCAGCAGCTTAGTTGCCCTAGCCGGGGAGCTGTTTTTT.

The chain uses TRBV28 and TRBJ2-7; 8 bases agree with TRBD1. The J segment lost 5 bases and the V segment lost 6 bases, leaving 9 bases of the junction unmatched. This CDR3 is built from 14 residues. The germline CDR1 and CDR2 sequences are MDHEN and SYDVKM. The CDR3 nucleotides read TGTGCCAGCAGGAGGACAGGGTTACTACACGAGCAGTACTTC. This encodes CASRRTGLLHEQYF.

The gene calls are TRBV7-2 and TRBJ2-3; 8 nucleotides line up with TRBD1. Unmatched junction bases numbered 13, after V lost 8 bases and J lost 3 bases. Germline CDR1 and CDR2: SGHTA and FQGNSA. The CDR3 covers 16 residues. In nucleotides, the CDR3 is TGTGCCAGCCTACCTTATGCAGGGGGCTCGACAGATACGCAGTATTTT. Translation: CASLPYAGGSTDTQYF.

V usage is TRBV19 and J usage is TRBJ2-6; D call uncertain. The V end lost 3 bases, the J end lost 2 bases, and 2 bases lay between the germline ends. The CDR3 runs 13 residues. Per the germline V gene, CDR1 is LNHDA and CDR2 is SQIVND (reference sequence). As DNA, the CDR3 is TGTGCCAGTAGTATCACTGGGGCCAACGTCCTGACTTTC. Its translation is CASSITGANVLTF.

V and J are TRBV7-3 and TRBJ2-1, with 9 bases lining up with TRBD1. Germline CDR1 SGHTA, CDR2 FQGTGA. This CDR3 contains 14 residues. With 5 bases clipped from V and 10 bases from J, the junction kept 9 bases outside the gene matches. The CDR3: CASSPPGQGLEQFF. The CDR3 coding sequence is TGTGCCAGCAGCCCTCCGGGACAGGGTCTAGAGCAGTTCTTC.

This CDR3 reads CASSARTGPNIQYF. In nucleotides, the CDR3 is TGTGCCAGCAGTGCCCGGACAGGACCCAACATTCAGTACTTC. This chain joins TRBV28 and TRBJ2-4; 7 nucleotides agree with TRBD1. Germline V gives CDR1 MDHEN, CDR2 SYDVKM. CDR3 size: 14 residues. V trimming: 5 bases; J trimming: 7 bases; junction bases outside the gene matches: 8.

V is TRBV5-1 and J is TRBJ1-5, with 9 bases aligning to TRBD1. Germline-derived CDR1 and CDR2 are SGHRS and YFSETQ. Unmatched junction bases numbered 4, after V lost 3 bases and J lost 3 bases. The CDR3 is 15 residues long. CDR3 residues: CASSWGQGDNQPQHF. The DNA for the CDR3 is TGCGCCAGCAGCTGGGGACAGGGTGACAATCAGCCCCAGCATTTT.